A single sample is the source of the 11 T cell receptor beta chains below, sequenced in a study of T cells in Graves' hyperthyroidism and ophthalmopathy. Amplified TCR beta CDR3 regions came from RNA transcripts. Carried out on the TCR CDR3, a first-round RT-PCR used the HTBI primer set. Using its own MiXCR run on the multiplex PCR reads, TCRdb lists one record per CDR3 protein. The sample has about 590,000 distinct CDR3 sequences; over 12% are singletons. The sample consisted of blood. The receptors derive from a woman aged 18-30 years with Graves' ophthalmopathy.

V and J are TRBV9 and TRBJ2-2, with a tentative D call TRBD1 (6 bases). Trimming took 0 bases from V and 1 from J, leaving 13 bases between them. The CDR3 is 17 residues long. Germline lookup yields CDR1 SGDLS and CDR2 YYNGEE. CDR3 sequence: CASSVALRTVNTGELFF. The CDR3 DNA follows: TGTGCCAGCAGCGTAGCATTAAGGACAGTGAACACCGGGGAGCTGTTTTTT. Full variable domain (remainder filled in from reference TRBV9 and TRBJ2-2): DSGVTQTPKHLITATGQRVTLRCSPRSGDLSVYWYQQSLDQGLQFLIQYYNGEERAKGNILERFSAQQFPDLHSELNLSSLELGDSALYFCASSVALRTVNTGELFFGEGSRLTVL.

Ten or more counts support this clonotype. The rearrangement joins TRBV11-2 to TRBJ2-3; no reliable D call. V was trimmed by 6 bases and J by 2 bases, leaving 15 bases between them. Germline V gene sequence: CDR1 SGHAT, CDR2 FQNNGV. The CDR3 spans 15 residues. The CDR3 bases are TGTGCCAGCAGTGACCGTACGCGAAACACAGATACGCAGTATTTT. Its translation: CASSDRTRNTDTQYF.

This clonotype was seen many times. The rearrangement joins TRBV12-3 or TRBV12-4 to TRBJ2-5, with a tentative D call TRBD2 (5 bases). The CDR3 covers 14 residues. V was pared by 3 bases and J by 5 bases, with 13 bases between. The CDR3 sequence is CASSLYGDRETQYF. The CDR3 DNA reads as TGTGCCAGCAGTTTGTACGGGGATAGGGAGACCCAGTACTTC.

Worth noting for this clonotype: A read error may be the cause here, since a much bigger clone is one base away. This sequence joins TRBV20-1 and TRBJ2-5; D is tentatively TRBD1 or TRBD2 (5 bases each). The CDR3 spans 14 residues. The germline CDR1 and CDR2 sequences are DFQATT and SNEGSKA (reference sequence). V lost 1 base, J lost 7 bases, and 16 bases lay in between. CDR3 bases: TGCAGTGCTAGAGGACCAGGGAGATTTGGGACCCAGTACTTC. This encodes CSARGPGRFGTQYF.

This clonotype was counted ten times or more. The chain combines TRBV11-2 with TRBJ1-1, with D uncertain. This CDR3 contains 14 residues. Trimming left V 4 bases short and J 6 bases short, with 15 bases between. Germline CDR1 and CDR2: SGHAT and FQNNGV. The CDR3 nucleotides read TGTGCCAGCAGCTGGGGAAATGAGGTGGCTGAAGCTTTCTTT. This encodes CASSWGNEVAEAFF.

This clonotype was recorded at least ten times. The chain joins TRBV7-6 to TRBJ2-5, with D tentatively TRBD1 or TRBD2 (5 bases each). V lost 1 base and J lost 4, with 10 bases in between. This CDR3 has 14 amino acids. Germline lookup yields CDR1 SGHVS and CDR2 FNYEAQ. CDR3 protein: CASSLGGGSETQYF. CDR3 sequence (DNA): TGTGCCAGCAGCTTAGGGGGCGGGTCAGAGACCCAGTACTTC.

This clonotype was recorded many times. The gene calls are TRBV28 and TRBJ2-2; unclear D gene. The CDR3 extends over 12 amino acids. The germline V and J ends were trimmed by 8 bases and 2 bases, with 6 bases remaining between them. Germline V lookup: CDR1 MDHEN, CDR2 SYDVKM. This CDR3 reads CASESNTGELFF. CDR3 DNA: TGTGCCAGCGAGTCAAACACCGGGGAGCTGTTTTTT.

This clonotype showed up many times. This rearrangement joins TRBV12-3 or TRBV12-4 to TRBJ2-7; D is unclear. This CDR3 region has 14 residues. V was clipped by 3 bases and J by 9 bases, with 18 bases between them. The CDR3 loop is CASSLAGLEFGQYF. In nucleotides, the CDR3 is TGTGCCAGCAGTTTGGCTGGATTGGAGTTTGGGCAGTACTTC.

The chain joins TRBV18 to TRBJ2-7, with D maybe TRBD2 (5 bases). Germline CDR1 reads KGHSH; CDR2 reads LQKENI. The CDR3 spans 18 residues. V was trimmed by 3 bases and J by 3 bases, leaving 24 bases between them. The chain's CDR3 is CASSPGRTLNHWVYEQYF. The DNA for the CDR3 is TGTGCCAGCTCACCCGGCAGGACTTTGAATCATTGGGTCTACGAGCAGTACTTC.

This clonotype was counted ten times or more. The chain recombines TRBV2 with TRBJ1-2, with D uncertain. The CDR3 covers 12 residues. Germline V gene lookup returns CDR1 SNHLY and CDR2 FYNNEI. V was trimmed by 9 bases and J by 6 bases, leaving 14 bases between them. The CDR3 protein is CARDIHLNGYTF. The DNA for the CDR3 is TGTGCCAGAGACATTCACCTTAATGGCTACACCTTC.

The chain recombines TRBV4-3 with TRBJ1-1; no clear D. Trimming stripped 1 base from V and 1 base from J, with 10 bases between. The CDR3 contains 15 residues. Germline V gene lookup returns CDR1 LGHNA and CDR2 YSLEER. The CDR3 spells CASSQAAQTNTEAFF. Written as DNA, the CDR3 is TGCGCCAGCAGCCAAGCCGCACAGACGAACACTGAAGCTTTCTTT.